A selection of T cell receptor beta chains follows, all from one sample in a study of cytomegalovirus exposure and HLA in healthy donors. Using immunoSEQ multiplex PCR, the repertoire was profiled, and TCRdb retains in-frame clones only, with some absent. The sample lists 150,000 to 200,000 clones; 60% to 80% were seen once. The sequenced sample was PBMCs. These TCRs come from a woman aged 50 to 65 in good health and CMV-seropositive. Each CDR3 is given with its conserved first and last residue. A D gene is named only where the DNA matches it firmly. A row's size may be missing; if present it is once, few, many or a size class.

V gene: TRBV9
D gene: TRBD2
J gene: TRBJ2-1
clone size: NA
CDR3 DNA: TGTGCCAGCAGCCCAAGGGCGGGACTAGCGGGGACCTACAATGAGCAGTTCTTC
CDR3 protein: CASSPRAGLAGTYNEQFF

V gene: TRBV19
D gene: NA
J gene: TRBJ2-3
clone size: few
CDR3 DNA: TGTGCCAGTAGTGATCGGGGTCCCGATACGCAGTATTTT
CDR3 protein: CASSDRGPDTQYF

V gene: TRBV20-1
D gene: TRBD1
J gene: TRBJ1-3
clone size: NA
CDR3 DNA: TGCAGTGCTAGACAGGGGGACACCATATATTTT
CDR3 protein: CSARQGDTIYF

V gene: TRBV28
D gene: NA
J gene: TRBJ2-3
clone size: few
CDR3 DNA: TGTGCCAGCAGTAGGCCGGGATGGACGTGGACAGATACGCAGTATTTT
CDR3 protein: CASSRPGWTWTDTQYF

V gene: TRBV5-4
D gene: NA
J gene: TRBJ2-1
clone size: NA
CDR3 DNA: TGTGCCAGCAGCCCCTCAACGGGGGGCTGGAATGAGCAGTTCTTC
CDR3 protein: CASSPSTGGWNEQFF

V gene: TRBV10-2
D gene: TRBD1
J gene: TRBJ1-4
clone size: NA
CDR3 DNA: TGCGCCAGCAGTGAAGGGGGCATACTAGAAAAACTGTTTTTT
CDR3 protein: CASSEGGILEKLFF

V gene: TRBV5-1
D gene: NA
J gene: TRBJ1-2
clone size: once
CDR3 DNA: TGCGCCAGCAGCCTTGGCAGGGACTATGGCTACACCTTC
CDR3 protein: CASSLGRDYGYTF

V gene: TRBV15
D gene: NA
J gene: TRBJ2-3
clone size: NA
CDR3 DNA: TGTGCCACCAGCAGTTCACTACGGGATACGCAGTATTTT
CDR3 protein: CATSSSLRDTQYF

V gene: TRBV5-1
D gene: NA
J gene: TRBJ1-2
clone size: few
CDR3 DNA: TGCGCCAGCAGCTTGGAGGCAGGCTCCAATTGGGGCTACACCTTC
CDR3 protein: CASSLEAGSNWGYTF

V gene: TRBV7-6
D gene: NA
J gene: TRBJ1-2
clone size: NA
CDR3 DNA: TGTGCCAGCAGCCCGACGGCAGGATTCAGGGCGGGCTACACCTTC
CDR3 protein: CASSPTAGFRAGYTF

V gene: TRBV6-5
D gene: NA
J gene: TRBJ2-1
clone size: NA
CDR3 DNA: TGTGCCAGCAGTTCGAGTGATGAGCAGTTCTTC
CDR3 protein: CASSSSDEQFF

V gene: TRBV4-1
D gene: TRBD2
J gene: TRBJ2-3
clone size: NA
CDR3 DNA: TGCGCCAGCAGCCAACTTGGACTAGAGGTTACGCAGTATTTT
CDR3 protein: CASSQLGLEVTQYF

V gene: TRBV6-1
D gene: NA
J gene: TRBJ2-3
clone size: NA
CDR3 DNA: TGTGCCAGCCAGACGGGTCACCCACCAGATACGCAGTATTTT
CDR3 protein: CASQTGHPPDTQYF

V gene: TRBV5-1
D gene: NA
J gene: TRBJ1-6
clone size: NA
CDR3 DNA: TGCGCCAGCAGCTCACTTCCAGGCAATTCACCCCTCCACTTT
CDR3 protein: CASSSLPGNSPLHF

V gene: TRBV5-1
D gene: NA
J gene: TRBJ2-3
clone size: NA
CDR3 DNA: TGCGCCAGCAGCTTCCCACGCAGTAACACAGATACGCAGTATTTT
CDR3 protein: CASSFPRSNTDTQYF

V gene: TRBV5-4
D gene: NA
J gene: TRBJ2-6
clone size: NA
CDR3 DNA: TGTGCCAGCAGCTCCCGAAAAGCGGTCTCTGGGGCCAACGTCCTGACTTTC
CDR3 protein: CASSSRKAVSGANVLTF

V gene: TRBV10-3
D gene: TRBD1
J gene: TRBJ1-5
clone size: NA
CDR3 DNA: TGTGCCATCAGTGAGTCGTTAGGGACAGGGACTCAGCCCCAGCATTTT
CDR3 protein: CAISESLGTGTQPQHF

V gene: TRBV5-4
D gene: NA
J gene: TRBJ1-5
clone size: NA
CDR3 DNA: TGTGCCAGCAGCTTGGGTGGGGGCGTTCAGCCCCAGCATTTT
CDR3 protein: CASSLGGGVQPQHF

V gene: TRBV7-9
D gene: NA
J gene: TRBJ2-7
clone size: once
CDR3 DNA: TGTGCCAGCAGCCTACCGACTCTCACCTACGAGCAGTACTTC
CDR3 protein: CASSLPTLTYEQYF

V gene: TRBV28
D gene: NA
J gene: TRBJ2-7
clone size: NA
CDR3 DNA: TGTGCCAGCAGTATTTCGTCCGTCTACGAGCAGTACTTC
CDR3 protein: CASSISSVYEQYF

V gene: TRBV29-1
D gene: NA
J gene: TRBJ1-3
clone size: NA
CDR3 DNA: TGCAGCGCCACCGGACTGACCTCTGGAAACACCATATATTTT
CDR3 protein: CSATGLTSGNTIYF

V gene: TRBV6-5
D gene: TRBD1
J gene: TRBJ2-3
clone size: NA
CDR3 DNA: TGTGCCAGCAGAATGGGACAGTCAATGGCGCAGTATTTT
CDR3 protein: CASRMGQSMAQYF

V gene: TRBV7-9
D gene: NA
J gene: TRBJ1-2
clone size: NA
CDR3 DNA: TGTGCCAGCAGCCCATCGGGGGGGGCTCTCTATGGCTACACCTTC
CDR3 protein: CASSPSGGALYGYTF

V gene: TRBV10-3
D gene: TRBD2
J gene: TRBJ2-3
clone size: NA
CDR3 DNA: TGTGCCATCAGTGAGCTTGCGGGGGGCACAGATACGCAGTATTTT
CDR3 protein: CAISELAGGTDTQYF

V gene: TRBV19
D gene: TRBD1
J gene: TRBJ2-7
clone size: NA
CDR3 DNA: TGTGCCAGCAGAGACAGGGCCTCCTACGAGCAGTACTTC
CDR3 protein: CASRDRASYEQYF

V gene: TRBV5-1
D gene: TRBD1
J gene: TRBJ1-6
clone size: few
CDR3 DNA: TGCGCCAGCAGACCGCTGGACAGGGGCAATTCACCCCTCCACTTT
CDR3 protein: CASRPLDRGNSPLHF

V gene: TRBV19
D gene: TRBD1
J gene: TRBJ2-2
clone size: NA
CDR3 DNA: TGTGCCAGTAAGAGGACAGGGGGCTTGCTCTCGGGCACCGGGGAGCTGTTTTTT
CDR3 protein: CASKRTGGLLSGTGELFF

V gene: TRBV27
D gene: NA
J gene: TRBJ2-3
clone size: NA
CDR3 DNA: TGTGCCAGCAGAGTACCGGGACAAACAGATACGCAGTATTTT
CDR3 protein: CASRVPGQTDTQYF

V gene: TRBV2
D gene: NA
J gene: TRBJ1-2
clone size: NA
CDR3 DNA: TGTGCCAGCAGTGCAAATGAGGGCTACACCTTC
CDR3 protein: CASSANEGYTF

V gene: TRBV7-9
D gene: TRBD2
J gene: TRBJ2-1
clone size: NA
CDR3 DNA: TGTGCCAGCAGCTTAGTGGCTAGCGGGAAATACAATGAGCAGTTCTTC
CDR3 protein: CASSLVASGKYNEQFF

V gene: TRBV6-1
D gene: NA
J gene: TRBJ1-5
clone size: NA
CDR3 DNA: TGTGCCAGCCATGAGCGGGGTGTGGATCAGCCCCAGCATTTT
CDR3 protein: CASHERGVDQPQHF

V gene: TRBV7-8
D gene: TRBD2
J gene: TRBJ2-3
clone size: NA
CDR3 DNA: TGTGCCAGCAGCTTAGGCCTAGCGGATAGCACAGATACGCAGTATTTT
CDR3 protein: CASSLGLADSTDTQYF

V gene: TRBV12-2
D gene: NA
J gene: TRBJ1-1
clone size: NA
CDR3 DNA: TGTGCAAGTCGCTTAGGAGGCACTGAAGCTTTCTTT
CDR3 protein: CASRLGGTEAFF

V gene: TRBV27
D gene: NA
J gene: TRBJ2-2
clone size: NA
CDR3 DNA: TGTGCCAGCAGTTCCGACAGAGCCCAAGGTCGGGAGCTGTTTTTT
CDR3 protein: CASSSDRAQGRELFF

V gene: TRBV7-9
D gene: NA
J gene: TRBJ1-3
clone size: NA
CDR3 DNA: TGTGCCAGCAGCACGGGCCAGGACTTATATTTT
CDR3 protein: CASSTGQDLYF

V gene: TRBV28
D gene: NA
J gene: TRBJ1-1
clone size: once
CDR3 DNA: TGTGCCAGCACAGAGCCCCCGGGCACTGAAGCTTTCTTT
CDR3 protein: CASTEPPGTEAFF

V gene: TRBV5-5
D gene: NA
J gene: TRBJ2-7
clone size: NA
CDR3 DNA: TGTGCCAGCAGCCCTAGCTCCTACGAGCAGTACTTC
CDR3 protein: CASSPSSYEQYF